Below, 21 T cell receptor beta chains from the same sample are listed, as sequenced in a study of shared clonotypes between healthy human individuals. Sequencing was performed with immunoSEQ multiplex PCR; in TCRdb, only in-frame clones are kept and a portion is missing. The sample carries approximately 2,300,000 clones, less than 95% recorded once. Sequenced input: naive CD4+ T cells from PBMCs. Subset specified: CD45RA+ positively selected. These receptors all come from a man aged 18 to 29 in good health. Some clones in this sample may be carry-over from other donors' samples.

The chain uses TRBV7-6 and TRBJ2-3, with 9 nucleotides matching TRBD1. In germline, CDR1 is SGHVS, CDR2 FNYEAQ. V gave up 5 bases and J gave up 3 bases; unmatched junction bases: 3. The CDR3 sequence is 14 residues long. The CDR3 protein is CASSPGTGTDTQYF. CDR3 in DNA: TGTGCCAGCAGCCCCGGGACAGGGACAGATACGCAGTATTTT.

This clone turned up a few times. The same CDR3 is also encoded by other DNA sequences in this sample. The chain has TRBV5-1 and TRBJ1-2; tentative D call: TRBD1 (5 bases). Germline CDR1 reads SGHRS; CDR2 reads YFSETQ. The CDR3 is made up of 13 amino acids. Trimming removed 0 bases from V and 3 bases from J, with 6 bases in between. As DNA, the CDR3 is TGCGCCAGCAGCTTGGAAGGGGACTATGGCTACACCTTC. This sequence encodes CASSLEGDYGYTF. The variable domain in full, with the rest retrieved from reference TRBV5-1 and TRBJ1-2, is KAGVTQTPRYLIKTRGQQVTLSCSPISGHRSVSWYQQTPGQGLQFLFEYFSETQRNKGNFPGRFSGRQFSNSRSEMNVSTLELGDSALYLCASSLEGDYGYTFGSGTRLTVV.

The rearrangement links TRBV6-6 to TRBJ1-1, with D possibly matching TRBD1 (6 bases). V shed 6 bases and J shed 1 base, with 15 bases lying between them. There are 15 residues in the CDR3. The germline V gene has CDR1 MNHNY and CDR2 SVGAGI (reference sequence). The CDR3 sequence is CASRPHRVENTEAFF. The CDR3 coding sequence is TGTGCCAGCAGGCCCCACAGGGTCGAGAACACTGAAGCTTTCTTT.

This chain uses TRBV5-8 with TRBJ1-1; D not resolved. V was shortened by 1 base and J by 8 bases, with 6 bases between the two germline ends. From germline, CDR1 is SGHTS and CDR2 YDEGEE. This CDR3 is built from 11 residues. The CDR3 region has the DNA TGTGCCAGCAGCTTGTTAGCCGAAGCTTTCTTT. This gives the protein CASSLLAEAFF.

This clone occurred a few times. The CDR3 loop reads CASSITGQGDQPQHF. The CDR3 nucleotides are TGTGCCAGCAGTATAACAGGACAGGGGGATCAGCCCCAGCATTTT. The V call is TRBV28, the J call TRBJ1-5, with 10 nucleotides matching TRBD1. Germline loops: CDR1 MDHEN, CDR2 SYDVKM. The trim removed 5 bases at V and 5 bases at J, leaving 6 bases unmatched. This CDR3 is built from 15 residues.

The chain uses TRBV2 and TRBJ1-5, with a tentative D call TRBD1 (6 bases). V lost 8 bases and J 1 base, leaving 12 bases between the germline ends. In germline, CDR1 is SNHLY, CDR2 FYNNEI. The length of the CDR3 is 14 residues. CDR3 region: CASRIGTSNQPQHF. CDR3 DNA sequence: TGTGCCAGCCGAATCGGGACAAGCAATCAGCCCCAGCATTTT. The full variable domain, completed using reference TRBV2 and TRBJ1-5, is EPEVTQTPSHQVTQMGQEVILRCVPISNHLYFYWYRQILGQKVEFLVSFYNNEISEKSEIFDDQFSVERPDGSNFTLKIRSTKLEDSAMYFCASRIGTSNQPQHFGDGTRLSIL.

Note on this clone: Other DNA sequences in this sample translate to the same CDR3. The chain links TRBV7-2 to TRBJ1-3; no reliable D call. Germline lookup yields CDR1 SGHTA and CDR2 FQGNSA. V was trimmed by 1 base and J by 0 bases, leaving 7 bases between them. This CDR3 has 15 amino acids. CDR3 amino acids: CASSLVGGSGNTIYF. In nucleotides, the CDR3 is TGTGCCAGCAGCTTAGTAGGAGGCTCTGGAAACACCATATATTTT.

Worth noting for this clone: The same CDR3 also results from other DNA sequences found in this sample. The genes are TRBV18 and TRBJ2-3; D gene ambiguous. Trimming removed 3 bases from V and 1 base from J, with 8 bases in between. CDR3 length: 14 residues. Per the germline V gene, CDR1 is KGHSH and CDR2 is LQKENI. For the CDR3, the DNA is TGTGCCAGCTCACCTTCCAGCGGCACAGATACGCAGTATTTT. Amino acids: CASSPSSGTDTQYF.

This chain connects TRBV28 to TRBJ2-5, with TRBD1 matching 10 bases. Germline trimming cut 4 bases from V and 5 bases from J; bases unmatched to any gene: 13. The CDR3 contains 17 residues. Per germline, CDR1 MDHEN and CDR2 SYDVKM. CDR3 coding DNA: TGTGCCAGCAGTTCATTCCGGGACAGGGGTGGCGGGGAGACCCAGTACTTC. It codes for CASSSFRDRGGGETQYF.

On this clone itself: The sample holds other DNA sequences that translate to the same CDR3. This chain uses TRBV5-1 with TRBJ2-2; possibly TRBD1 for D (6 bases). The CDR3 runs to 16 residues. Germline-derived CDR1 and CDR2 are SGHRS and YFSETQ. Deletions cut 2 bases from V and 4 bases from J, with 15 bases between. The CDR3 sequence is CASSFLAGVATGELFF. CDR3 bases: TGCGCCAGCAGCTTTTTAGCAGGGGTGGCCACCGGGGAGCTGTTTTTT.

V usage is TRBV19 and J usage is TRBJ2-4; D is uncertain. This CDR3 region has 14 residues. Trimming took 6 bases from V and 2 from J, leaving 11 bases between them. Germline V lookup: CDR1 LNHDA, CDR2 SQIVND (reference sequence). DNA of the CDR3: TGTGCCAGTAGAGACCCTGGGTCCAAAAACATTCAGTACTTC. Its protein is CASRDPGSKNIQYF.

The chain carries TRBV5-4 and TRBJ2-5, with 10 bases that match TRBD1. Germline-derived CDR1 and CDR2 are SGHNT and YYREEE (reference sequence). The CDR3 runs 12 residues. The trim removed 7 bases at V and 4 bases at J, leaving 1 base unmatched. The CDR3 DNA sequence: TGTGCCAGCGGGGACAGGGGAGAGACCCAGTACTTC. This gives the protein CASGDRGETQYF.

The chain employs TRBV11-2 and TRBJ2-7; D possibly uses TRBD1 or TRBD2 (6 bases each). Trimming pared 2 bases from V and 2 bases from J, leaving 22 bases between. Germline V gives CDR1 SGHAT, CDR2 FQNNGV. This CDR3 spans 18 amino acids. This CDR3 reads CASSLFAPGGGKPYEQYF. The CDR3 DNA reads as TGTGCCAGCAGCTTATTTGCCCCCGGGGGCGGAAAGCCCTACGAGCAGTACTTC.

The sample holds one count of this clone. The chain recombines TRBV7-8 with TRBJ2-1; 7 bases map to TRBD2. V lost 4 bases and J lost 7; bases outside the gene matches: 10. This CDR3 has 15 amino acids. From germline, CDR1 is SGHVS and CDR2 FQNEAQ. CDR3 in amino acids: CASSSTGLGRNEQFF. DNA for the CDR3: TGTGCCAGCAGCTCGACCGGACTAGGGAGGAATGAGCAGTTCTTC.

This clone showed up just once. V gene TRBV6-1 combines with J gene TRBJ2-1; D is undetermined. This CDR3 is 14 amino acids long. V was trimmed by 1 base and J by 9 bases, leaving 13 bases between them. Per germline, CDR1 MNHNS and CDR2 SASEGT. The CDR3 sequence is CASSEGPLISEQFF. CDR3 bases: TGTGCCAGCAGTGAAGGGCCACTTATCAGTGAGCAGTTCTTC.

This clone was seen once. The chain employs TRBV7-2 and TRBJ2-7, with 8 bases fitting TRBD2. The CDR3 contains 16 residues. The germline V gene encodes CDR1 SGHTA and CDR2 FQGNSA. Germline trimming cut 5 bases from V and 3 bases from J; bases unmatched to any gene: 12. The CDR3 loop reads CASSGVTGLVGYEQYF. The CDR3 region has the DNA TGTGCCAGCAGCGGGGTAACGGGACTAGTGGGCTACGAGCAGTACTTC.

The table lists this clone with a few counts. The CDR3 DNA reads as TGTGCCAGCAGAGGGACAGGGGGAGTGAACACTGAAGCTTTCTTT. Its protein product is CASRGTGGVNTEAFF. The rearrangement joins TRBV6-1 to TRBJ1-1; TRBD1 aligns across 11 bases. CDR3 size: 15 residues. V shed 6 bases, J shed 0 bases, and the junction held 3 bases outside the gene matches. CDR1 MNHNS and CDR2 SASEGT come from the germline V gene.

The chain recombines TRBV10-3 with TRBJ2-7; a weak D match, TRBD2 (6 bases). Germline CDR1 is ENHRY and CDR2 is SYGVKD. The CDR3 extends over 12 amino acids. V lost 10 bases and J lost 3, with 13 bases in between. In DNA, the CDR3 is TGTGCCACGGAGCAGGGAGGCTACGAGCAGTACTTC. Its protein is CATEQGGYEQYF.

The rearrangement joins TRBV6-5 to TRBJ1-5, with D maybe TRBD1 (5 bases). The germline gives CDR1 MNHEY, CDR2 SVGAGI. V was cut by 0 bases and J by 6 bases, with 12 bases left in between. This CDR3 has 15 residues. The CDR3 loop is CASSYSKQGSQPQHF. CDR3 bases: TGTGCCAGCAGTTACTCGAAGCAGGGTAGTCAGCCCCAGCATTTT.

V is TRBV11-2 and J is TRBJ2-3; the match to TRBD2 covers 11 bases. Germline V CDR1 and CDR2: SGHAT, FQNNGV. The CDR3 is 18 residues long. After removal of 0 bases from V and 11 bases from J, the junction contained 16 bases not matched to a gene. The CDR3 DNA is TGTGCCAGCAGCTTAGATAGCGTACTAGCGGGGGCCCAGGGGCGGCAGTATTTT. Its protein product is CASSLDSVLAGAQGRQYF.

The chain recombines TRBV7-2 with TRBJ1-2; 8 bases are a match to TRBD1. Unmatched junction bases numbered 9, after V lost 8 bases and J lost 1 base. Per germline, CDR1 SGHTA and CDR2 FQGNSA. The CDR3 covers 15 residues. CDR3 nucleotide sequence: TGTGCCAGCCGACAGGGGTCTAGGGATAACTATGGCTACACCTTC. Amino acids: CASRQGSRDNYGYTF.